The sequence of this TCR beta chain was determined in a study of T cells in Graves' hyperthyroidism and ophthalmopathy. Amplification of TCR beta CDR3 regions used RNA as the template. RT-PCR in the first round (using the HTBI primer set) targeted the TCR CDR3. TCRdb itself ran the multiplex PCR reads through MiXCR, one entry per CDR3 protein. The table has about 720,000 distinct CDR3 sequences, roughly 15% seen once. CDR1 is MDHEN, CDR2 SYDVKM, per germline. Trimming pared 5 bases from V and 5 bases from J, leaving 24 bases between. CDR3 length: 17 residues. Comments on this clonotype: The target antigen is unknown.

Findings of the study overall: In blood, most of the thyroid clonotypes expanded above 0.001 were also present.

More than 9.5 ml fresh peripheral blood yielded the PBMCs. This receptor was taken from a man younger than 35 with Graves' hyperthyroidism. J is TRBJ2-5 and V is TRBV28; D call uncertain. Input material: blood. The chain's CDR3 is CASSPSVRRLTRETQYF. The CDR3 nucleotides read TGTGCCAGCAGTCCAAGTGTCAGGCGGCTCACCCGGGAGACCCAGTACTTC.